This T cell receptor (beta chain) appears in the sequencing data of a study of CD8+ T cells in alopecia areata. The V gene lost 2 bases and the J gene lost 6 bases, with 10 bases spanning the gap. CDR1 and CDR2 (germline): SEHNR, FQNEAQ (reference sequence). This CDR3 region has 13 residues. Treatment of the sample: oral pan-JAK inhibitor, 5-10 mg twice daily. After isolation, RNA underwent reverse transcription to generate cDNA as the sequencing template. Data came from immunoSEQ multiplex PCR; TCRdb stores just in-frame clones and leaves some out. The sample includes around 100,000 clones, roughly 40% of them seen just once.

V usage is TRBV7-9 and J usage is TRBJ1-2, with a weak D call TRBD1 (5 bases). This receptor was taken from a human donor with alopecia areata. The starting material was CD8+ T cells sorted from blood, obtained at week 24, from a patient treated with tofacitinib. For the CDR3, the DNA is TGTGCCAGCAGCTTAATGACAGTGGATGGCTACACCTTC. Protein sequence: CASSLMTVDGYTF.